The 8 T cell receptor beta chains listed next were all sequenced from one sample in a study of T cell repertoires in cytomegalovirus infection. For these TCRs, the target antigens are not known. TCRdb used MiXCR to reprocess the reads, holding one entry per CDR3 protein. The sample includes 900,000 to 950,000 distinct CDR3 sequences, roughly 30% of them seen just once. The sample consisted of cultured CD8+ T cells from PBMCs, taken from culture after CMV antigen stimulation. The receptor set was obtained from a human donor in good health (CMV status not recorded). Some clones in this sample may be carry-over from other donors' samples.

A word on this clonotype: Its ends do not fully match the called genes, so a read error is possible. The chain combines TRBV9 with TRBJ2-5; D tentatively fits TRBD1 or TRBD2 (5 bases each). The CDR3 has 14 residues. Germline V gene data show CDR1 as SGDLS and CDR2 as YYNGEE. CDR3 residues: CVSSVGTVQETQYF. CDR3 DNA sequence: TGTGTCAGCAGCGTAGGGACGGTTCAAGAGACCCAGTACTTC.

This clonotype showed up just a few times. CDR3 sequence reads: CASSFFRQNQSYTF. The DNA for the CDR3 is TGTGCCAGCAGCTTTTTCCGGCAGAACCAAAGCTACACCTTC. The chain is built from TRBV7-9 and TRBJ1-2; D gene ambiguous. V was trimmed by 3 bases and J by 9 bases, leaving 17 bases between them. Per the germline V gene, CDR1 is SEHNR and CDR2 is FQNEAQ (reference sequence). CDR3 length: 14 amino acids.

This clonotype turned up a few times. A much larger clone is a single base away; this may be a read error. The V gene is TRBV25-1, the J gene TRBJ2-3, with 14 bases identical to TRBD2. This CDR3 region has 16 residues. CDR1 is MGHDK and CDR2 is SYGVNS in the germline V gene. Written as DNA, the CDR3 is TGTGTCAGCAGTGGAGGGACTAGCGGGGGCCGAGATACGCAGTATTTT. The encoded protein is CVSSGGTSGGRDTQYF.

The chain couples TRBV27 to TRBJ1-1; no reliable D call. The germline V and J ends were trimmed by 3 bases and 5 bases, with 19 bases remaining between them. This CDR3 is 16 amino acids long. Germline V gives CDR1 MNHEY, CDR2 SMNVEV (reference sequence). CDR3 bases: TGTGCCAGCAGTTTCGGGGTAGCTGAGTTGTGGACTGAAGCTTTCTTT. Translation gives CASSFGVAELWTEAFF.

The chain links TRBV25-1 to TRBJ2-2; perhaps TRBD1 as D (6 bases). This CDR3 is built from 17 residues. The ends were cut back, 1 base at V and 0 bases at J, with 12 bases in the middle. Germline V lookup: CDR1 MGHDK, CDR2 SYGVNS. CDR3 loop: CASSEFGQGPNTGELFF. The DNA for the CDR3 is TGTGCCAGCAGTGAATTCGGTCAGGGGCCGAACACCGGGGAGCTGTTTTTT.

The CDR3 DNA reads TGTGCCAGCAGTCCCTTCGGGGGGGGCGCGTCTAACTATGGCTACACCTTC. Protein sequence: CASSPFGGGASNYGYTF. This chain links TRBV27 with TRBJ1-2; the D gene is possibly TRBD1 (6 bases). The CDR3 length is 17 residues. Germline CDR1 reads MNHEY; CDR2 reads SMNVEV (reference sequence). V lost 5 bases and J lost 0, with 19 bases in between.

The chain couples TRBV5-5 to TRBJ1-1; D possibly corresponds to TRBD1 (6 bases). The V end lost 4 bases, the J end lost 1 base, and 17 bases lay between the germline ends. CDR3 length: 16 amino acids. CDR1 SGHKS and CDR2 YYEKEE come from the germline V gene (reference sequence). The CDR3 DNA reads as TGTGCCAGCAGCGGGAGGGGGGGCAGAGGGAACACTGAAGCTTTCTTT. Residues: CASSGRGGRGNTEAFF. The whole variable domain, filled in from reference TRBV5-5 and TRBJ1-1, reads DAGVTQSPTHLIKTRGQQVTLRCSPISGHKSVSWYQQVLGQGPQFIFQYYEKEERGRGNFPDRFSARQFPNYSSELNVNALLLGDSALYLCASSGRGGRGNTEAFFGQGTRLTVV.

This chain links TRBV5-1 with TRBJ2-2, with 12 bases that match TRBD2. After removal of 0 bases from V and 2 bases from J, the junction contained 8 bases not matched to a gene. This CDR3 comprises 19 residues. Germline V gene lookup returns CDR1 SGHRS and CDR2 YFSETQ. CDR3 protein: CASSLVPLAGGTNTGELFF. In DNA, the CDR3 is TGCGCCAGCAGCTTGGTACCCCTAGCGGGGGGGACTAACACCGGGGAGCTGTTTTTT.